This T cell receptor (beta chain) was captured by sequencing in a study of cytomegalovirus exposure and HLA in healthy donors. The study, taken as a whole, reports: Rarity characterized most TCR sequences, yet some public TCRs appeared in many donors. According to the study, roughly 160 TCR beta chains were cytomegalovirus-associated.

Only in-frame clones appear in the TCRdb table, and some are missing; sequencing was by immunoSEQ multiplex PCR. The sample has about 100,000 clones, approximately 85% seen once. CDR1 and CDR2 (germline): SEHNR, FQNEAQ (reference sequence). This CDR3 contains 16 residues. V trimming: 1 base; J trimming: 4 bases; junction bases outside the gene matches: 6. About this clone: The antigen is undetermined.

This clonotype was sampled from a woman between 18 and 29 years old in good health and CMV-seronegative. The chain is built from TRBV7-9 and TRBJ2-1; 8 nucleotides line up with TRBD1. The sequenced sample was PBMCs. The CDR3 nucleotides read TGTGCCAGCAGCTTAGGTTGGGACAGGTTATACAATGAGCAGTTCTTC. It translates to CASSLGWDRLYNEQFF.